This TCR beta chain was profiled in a study of blood T cell repertoires in COVID-19. Sequencing was performed with immunoSEQ multiplex PCR; in TCRdb, only in-frame clones are kept and a portion is missing. This table has approximately 70,000 clones, just over 90% appearing once. Sequenced sample: peripheral blood. The sequence derives from a middle-aged man with COVID-19, enrolled during active disease.

As DNA, the CDR3 is TGTGCCAGCAGCCGGGGGACGGAGGGGGAAAAACTGTTTTTT. The encoded protein is CASSRGTEGEKLFF. The chain joins TRBV6-5 to TRBJ1-4; perhaps TRBD1 as D (5 bases). The CDR3 is 14 amino acids. Per the germline V gene, CDR1 is MNHEY and CDR2 is SVGAGI. The V gene lost 6 bases and the J gene lost 8 bases, with 16 bases spanning the gap.